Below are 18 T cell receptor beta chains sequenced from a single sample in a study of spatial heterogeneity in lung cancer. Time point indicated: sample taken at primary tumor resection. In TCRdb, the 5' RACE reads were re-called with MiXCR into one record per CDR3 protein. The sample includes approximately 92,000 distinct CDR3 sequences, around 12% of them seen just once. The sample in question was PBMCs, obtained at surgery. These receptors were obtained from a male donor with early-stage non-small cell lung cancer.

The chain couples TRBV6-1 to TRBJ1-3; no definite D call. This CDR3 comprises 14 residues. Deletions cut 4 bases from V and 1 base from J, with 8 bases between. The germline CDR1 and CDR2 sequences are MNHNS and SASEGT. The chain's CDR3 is CASSVGESGNTIYF. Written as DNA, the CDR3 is TGTGCCAGCAGTGTCGGGGAATCTGGAAACACCATATATTTT.

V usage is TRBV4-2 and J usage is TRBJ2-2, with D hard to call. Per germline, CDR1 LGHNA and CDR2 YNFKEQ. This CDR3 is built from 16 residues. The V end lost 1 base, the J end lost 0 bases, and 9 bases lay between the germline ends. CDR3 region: CASSQVSGPNTGELFF. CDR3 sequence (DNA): TGTGCCAGCAGCCAAGTGTCCGGGCCGAACACCGGGGAGCTGTTTTTT.

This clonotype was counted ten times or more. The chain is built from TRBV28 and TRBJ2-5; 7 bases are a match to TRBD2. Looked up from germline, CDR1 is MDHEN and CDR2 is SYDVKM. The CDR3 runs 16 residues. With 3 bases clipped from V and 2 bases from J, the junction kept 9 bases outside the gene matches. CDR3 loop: CASSLGPGGSQETQYF. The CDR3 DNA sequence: TGTGCCAGCAGTTTGGGACCGGGGGGATCACAAGAGACCCAGTACTTC.

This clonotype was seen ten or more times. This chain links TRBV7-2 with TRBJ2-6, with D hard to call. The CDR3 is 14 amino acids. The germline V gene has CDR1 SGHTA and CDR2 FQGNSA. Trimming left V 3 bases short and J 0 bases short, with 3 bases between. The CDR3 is CASSLTSGANVLTF. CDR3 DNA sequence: TGTGCCAGCAGCTTGACCTCTGGGGCCAACGTCCTGACTTTC.

Here the CDR3 DNA reads TGCAGCGTCAACCCTGGAGGGCAAGAGACCCAGTACTTC. This encodes CSVNPGGQETQYF. V and J are TRBV29-1 and TRBJ2-5; D is possibly TRBD2 (6 bases). V lost 6 bases, J lost 2 bases, and 13 bases lay in between. This CDR3 has 13 amino acids. From germline, CDR1 is SQVTM and CDR2 ANQGSEA.

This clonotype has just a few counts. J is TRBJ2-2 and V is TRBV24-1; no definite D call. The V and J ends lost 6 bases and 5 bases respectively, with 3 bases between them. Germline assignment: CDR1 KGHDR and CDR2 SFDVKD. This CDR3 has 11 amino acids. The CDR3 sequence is CATSSTGELFF. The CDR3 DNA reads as TGTGCCACCAGTTCTACCGGGGAGCTGTTTTTT.

CDR3: CASNLIWSNTEAFF. The CDR3 nucleotides are TGTGCCAGCAATCTAATATGGAGCAACACTGAAGCTTTCTTT. J is TRBJ1-1 and V is TRBV6-2 or TRBV6-3; no firm D call. The germline V and J ends were trimmed by 7 bases and 2 bases, with 14 bases remaining between them. CDR3 length equals 14 residues. Germline V CDR1 and CDR2: MNHEY, SVGEGT.

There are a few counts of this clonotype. The CDR3 nucleotides read TGTGCCAGCAGCGGGATGGAGACCCAGTACTTC. This codes for CASSGMETQYF. V and J are TRBV3-1 and TRBJ2-5; D gene uncertain. Germline V gene data show CDR1 as LGHDT and CDR2 as YNNKEL (reference sequence). CDR3 length: 11 amino acids. Trimming removed 5 bases from V and 5 bases from J, with 6 bases in between.

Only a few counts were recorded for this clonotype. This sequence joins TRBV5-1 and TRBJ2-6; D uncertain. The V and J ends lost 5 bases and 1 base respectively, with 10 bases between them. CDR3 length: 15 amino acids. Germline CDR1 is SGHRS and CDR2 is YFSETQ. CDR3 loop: CASRNTASGANVLTF. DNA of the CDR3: TGCGCCAGCAGAAACACAGCTTCTGGGGCCAACGTCCTGACTTTC.

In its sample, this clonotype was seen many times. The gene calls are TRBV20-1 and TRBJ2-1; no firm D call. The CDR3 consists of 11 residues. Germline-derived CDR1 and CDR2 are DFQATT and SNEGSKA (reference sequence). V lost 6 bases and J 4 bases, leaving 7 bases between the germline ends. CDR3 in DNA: TGCAGTGCGCCCCGGTACAATGAGCAGTTCTTC. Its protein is CSAPRYNEQFF.

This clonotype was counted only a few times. CDR3 coding DNA: TGTGCCATCCGTCCGGACTCCGAAGGGGGGGAGGCAGATACGCAGTATTTT. This gives the protein CAIRPDSEGGEADTQYF. V and J are TRBV10-3 and TRBJ2-3, with a weak D call TRBD2 (7 bases). This CDR3 region has 17 residues. Trimming removed 8 bases from V and 4 bases from J, with 25 bases in between. Germline lookup yields CDR1 ENHRY and CDR2 SYGVKD.

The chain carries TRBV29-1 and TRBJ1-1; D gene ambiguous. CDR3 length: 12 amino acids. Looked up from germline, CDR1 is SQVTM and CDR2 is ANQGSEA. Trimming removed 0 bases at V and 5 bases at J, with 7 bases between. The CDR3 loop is CSVEDAGTEAFF. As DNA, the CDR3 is TGCAGCGTTGAAGATGCGGGGACTGAAGCTTTCTTT. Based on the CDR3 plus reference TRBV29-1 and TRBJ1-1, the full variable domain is SAVISQKPSRDICQRGTSLTIQCQVDSQVTMMFWYRQQPGQSLTLIATANQGSEATYESGFVIDKFPISRPNLTFSTLTVSNMSPEDSSIYLCSVEDAGTEAFFGQGTRLTVV.

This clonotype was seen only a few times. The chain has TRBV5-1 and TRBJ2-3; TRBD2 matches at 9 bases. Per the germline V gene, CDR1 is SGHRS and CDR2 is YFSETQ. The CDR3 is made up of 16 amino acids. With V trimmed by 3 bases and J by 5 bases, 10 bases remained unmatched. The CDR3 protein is CASSWTSVTPQDTQYF. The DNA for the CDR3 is TGCGCCAGCAGCTGGACTAGCGTGACTCCCCAAGATACGCAGTATTTT.

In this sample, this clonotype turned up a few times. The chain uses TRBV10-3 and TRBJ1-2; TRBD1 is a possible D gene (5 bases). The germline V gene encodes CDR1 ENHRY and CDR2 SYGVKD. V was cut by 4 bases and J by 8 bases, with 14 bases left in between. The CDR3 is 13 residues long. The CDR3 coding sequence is TGTGCCATCAGTGTCGCTCAGGACAACGGCTACACCTTC. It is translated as CAISVAQDNGYTF.

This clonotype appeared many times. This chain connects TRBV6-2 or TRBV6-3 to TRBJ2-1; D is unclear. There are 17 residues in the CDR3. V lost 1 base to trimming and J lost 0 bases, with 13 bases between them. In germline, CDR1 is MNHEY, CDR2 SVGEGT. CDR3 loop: CASSYFIDAFSYNEQFF. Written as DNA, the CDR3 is TGTGCCAGCAGTTACTTTATTGACGCCTTCTCCTACAATGAGCAGTTCTTC.

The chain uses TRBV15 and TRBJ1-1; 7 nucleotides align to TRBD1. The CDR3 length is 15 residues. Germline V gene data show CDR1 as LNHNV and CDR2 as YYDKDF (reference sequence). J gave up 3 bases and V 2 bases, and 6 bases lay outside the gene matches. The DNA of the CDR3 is TGTGCCACCAGCAGATCTAGGGGGCCGGACACTGAAGCTTTCTTT. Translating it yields CATSRSRGPDTEAFF.

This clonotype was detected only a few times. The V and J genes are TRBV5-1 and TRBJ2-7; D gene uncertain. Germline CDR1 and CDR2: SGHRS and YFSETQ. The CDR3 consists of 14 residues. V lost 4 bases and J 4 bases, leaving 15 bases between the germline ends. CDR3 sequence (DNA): TGCGCCAGCAGCGATGGACCGACCTCTTACGAGCAGTACTTC. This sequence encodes CASSDGPTSYEQYF.

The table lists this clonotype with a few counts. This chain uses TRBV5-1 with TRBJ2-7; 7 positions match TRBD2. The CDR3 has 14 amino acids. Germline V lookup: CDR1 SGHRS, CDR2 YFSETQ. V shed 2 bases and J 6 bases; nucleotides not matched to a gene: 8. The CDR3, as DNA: TGCGCCAGCAGCTTTGGGGAGGGCTCGCGCGAGCAGTACTTC. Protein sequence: CASSFGEGSREQYF.